Below are 32 T cell receptor beta chains sequenced from a single sample in a study of esophageal squamous cell carcinoma under preoperative chemotherapy. Time point meaning: before preoperative PTX-NDP chemotherapy. TCRdb itself ran the PCR reads through MiXCR, one entry per CDR3 protein. The sample lists just over 30,000 distinct CDR3 sequences, about half occurring once. Collection took place from a patient given preoperative chemotherapy. Source of these receptors: a human donor with esophageal squamous cell carcinoma. The donor label of this sample is uncertain.

The gene calls are TRBV28 and TRBJ2-7, with D unclear. Germline lookup yields CDR1 MDHEN and CDR2 SYDVKM. CDR3 length: 15 amino acids. V was pared by 8 bases and J by 1 base, with 18 bases between. In DNA form, the CDR3 reads TGTGCCAGCCGATCGAGGCCACCACATTCCTACGAGCAGTACTTC. Its translation: CASRSRPPHSYEQYF.

This clonotype came up a few times. This chain connects TRBV12-3 or TRBV12-4 to TRBJ2-2; D gene uncertain. The length of the CDR3 is 13 residues. Trimming shortened V by 8 bases and J by 5 bases, and 12 bases separated the two germline ends. Here the CDR3 DNA reads TGTGCCAGCCCCGACGACGGGACCGGGGAGCTGTTTTTT. Translation: CASPDDGTGELFF.

The rearrangement links TRBV12-3 or TRBV12-4 to TRBJ2-2; D remains unclear. V shed 1 base and J shed 16 bases, with 22 bases lying between them. The CDR3 consists of 15 residues. CDR3 nucleotides: TGTGCCAGCAGTTTAGATGGCGTCCACACAGAGGCGCAGTTTTTT. Translated, it gives CASSLDGVHTEAQFF.

The rearrangement uses TRBV7-9 and TRBJ2-2; 8 bases line up with TRBD2. The DNA end lines up better with TRBJ2-3; the J call may be wrong. CDR3 length: 14 residues. Per the germline V gene, CDR1 is SEHNR and CDR2 is FQNEAQ (reference sequence). The CDR3 loop reads CASSFSGNTGEQYF. The CDR3 DNA follows: TGTGCCAGCAGCTTTAGCGGGAACACCGGGGAGCAGTATTTT.

J is TRBJ2-3 and V is TRBV7-3, with D unclear. The V end lost 4 bases, the J end lost 2 bases, and 7 bases lay between the germline ends. The CDR3 totals 13 residues. The germline V gene encodes CDR1 SGHTA and CDR2 FQGTGA. CDR3 sequence reads: CASSSRPTDTQYF. Written as DNA, the CDR3 is TGTGCCAGCAGCTCCCGACCCACAGATACGCAGTATTTT.

With regard to this clonotype: Germline and junction disagree at one end, which may indicate a read error. The rearrangement uses TRBV7-3 and TRBJ2-5; D possibly corresponds to TRBD2 (7 bases). This CDR3 has 17 amino acids. CDR1 is SGHTA and CDR2 is FQGTGA in the germline V gene. Here the CDR3 reads CASSVVPGGGDQDTQYF. The CDR3, as DNA: TGTGCCAGCAGCGTCGTACCGGGGGGCGGGGACCAAGACACCCAGTACTTC.

The sample holds many counts of this clonotype. The V and J genes are TRBV12-3 or TRBV12-4 and TRBJ2-3; the D is unclear. The CDR3 contains 13 residues. Trimming pared 7 bases from V and 6 bases from J, leaving 14 bases between. The chain's CDR3 is CASTSGFPDTQYF. The CDR3 coding sequence is TGTGCCAGCACCTCGGGCTTCCCGGATACGCAGTATTTT.

The chain links TRBV6-1 to TRBJ2-3; either TRBD1 or TRBD2 may fit D (5 bases each). The V and J ends lost 6 bases and 2 bases respectively, with 15 bases between them. This CDR3 comprises 15 residues. The germline V gene encodes CDR1 MNHNS and CDR2 SASEGT. CDR3 nucleotides: TGTGCCAGCAGGGCGGGCCCAGGGCCCACAGATACGCAGTATTTT. This gives the protein CASRAGPGPTDTQYF.

This clonotype was picked up a small number of times. The rearrangement uses TRBV6-5 and TRBJ1-1; D uncertain. The CDR3 runs 15 residues. Germline lookup yields CDR1 MNHEY and CDR2 SVGAGI. The V gene lost 2 bases and the J gene lost 11 bases, with 21 bases spanning the gap. The CDR3 sequence is CASSYGRMTEVRAFF. The CDR3 region has the DNA TGTGCCAGCAGTTACGGGAGGATGACGGAAGTCCGGGCTTTCTTT.

The J gene is TRBJ2-4, the V gene TRBV7-2; TRBD2 matches at 7 bases. The CDR3 is 15 amino acids. CDR1 and CDR2 (germline): SGHTA, FQGNSA. Trimming at V came to 11 bases and at J to 8 bases, leaving 18 bases not matched to a gene. CDR3 sequence reads: CAAGLGGSAQDIQYF. CDR3 nucleotides: TGTGCCGCCGGGCTCGGGGGGTCAGCCCAAGACATTCAGTACTTC.

This clonotype was picked up a small number of times. This chain joins TRBV7-2 and TRBJ2-3; the match to TRBD1 covers 7 bases. CDR3 length: 14 residues. Losses at the gene ends were 6 bases for V and 3 bases for J; bases not matched to a gene: 6. CDR1 and CDR2 from the germline V gene are SGHTA and FQGNSA. Here the CDR3 reads CASRTGPQTDTQYF. The DNA for the CDR3 is TGTGCCAGCAGGACAGGGCCCCAGACAGATACGCAGTATTTT.

The chain joins TRBV7-3 to TRBJ2-1, with a possible D match to TRBD2 (5 bases). V gave up 2 bases and J gave up 6 bases, with 14 bases separating them. CDR1 is SGHTA, CDR2 FQGTGA, per germline. The CDR3 sequence is 15 residues long. DNA of the CDR3: TGTGCCAGCAGCTTAGAACCGGGAATGTTCAATGAGCAGTTCTTC. This codes for CASSLEPGMFNEQFF.

Regarding this clonotype: An end of the junction does not agree with germline; a read error may underlie this. The chain joins TRBV7-2 to TRBJ2-4, with D tentatively TRBD1 or TRBD2 (6 bases each). Germline assignment: CDR1 SGHTA and CDR2 FQGNSA. The CDR3 has 14 amino acids. CDR3 sequence: CAGLGGGKQDIQYF. CDR3 bases: TGTGCGGGCCTCGGGGGCGGGAAACAAGACATCCAGTACTTC.

The chain joins TRBV12-3 or TRBV12-4 to TRBJ2-3, with D uncertain. The tail of the sequence fits TRBJ2-7 better, so the J call may be wrong. The CDR3 is made up of 14 amino acids. The CDR3 here is CASNELPGVKTQYF. DNA of the CDR3: TGTGCCAGCAATGAACTACCGGGCGTAAAGACGCAGTACTTC.

The V call is TRBV7-2, the J call TRBJ2-3, with D tentatively TRBD1 or TRBD2 (12 bases each). This CDR3 is 17 amino acids long. Trimming left V 3 bases short and J 14 bases short, with 30 bases between. Germline assignment: CDR1 SGHTA and CDR2 FQGNSA. The chain's CDR3 is CASSLGQGASGRARGYF. The CDR3 bases are TGTGCCAGCAGCTTGGGACAGGGGGCTAGCGGGAGGGCCCGCGGGTATTTT.

This clonotype has just a few counts. This chain links TRBV5-1 with TRBJ2-1, with D perhaps matching TRBD1 or TRBD2 (5 bases each). There are 13 residues in the CDR3. Germline V gene sequence: CDR1 SGHRS, CDR2 YFSETQ. Trimming pared 4 bases from V and 5 bases from J, leaving 10 bases between. This CDR3 is CASSEVGDNEQFF. Here the CDR3 DNA reads TGCGCCAGCAGCGAGGTGGGGGACAATGAGCAGTTCTTC.

The V gene is TRBV12-3 or TRBV12-4, the J gene TRBJ2-1; D is unclear. Gene TRBJ2-5 matches the end of the DNA better, so the J call may be wrong. CDR3 length equals 14 residues. CDR3 nucleotide sequence: TGTGCCAGCAGTTTTGGTCCCTTCCAAGAGACCCAGTACTTC. Amino acids: CASSFGPFQETQYF.

On this clonotype: One end of the junction fails to match germline, which may point to a read error. The chain's CDR3 is CASSSDRAGSYDLTF. The CDR3 nucleotides read TGTGCCAGCAGCTCCGACAGGGCGGGCTCCTACGACCTGACCTTC. The J gene is TRBJ2-6, the V gene TRBV7-2; TRBD1 matches 7 bases. The CDR3 contains 15 residues. Germline V gene sequence: CDR1 SGHTA, CDR2 FQGNSA.

Of note for this clonotype: One end of the junction fails to match germline, which may point to a read error. The gene calls are TRBV7-2 and TRBJ2-1; D call uncertain. This CDR3 contains 14 residues. The germline gives CDR1 SGHTA, CDR2 FQGNSA. The CDR3 sequence: CAGSPTGWADEQFF. The CDR3 bases are TGTGCCGGCAGCCCGACTGGGTGGGCAGATGAGCAGTTTTTC.

Points on this clonotype: The CDR3 carries no conserved terminal phenylalanine or tryptophan, so it likely arises from a read error. It is unclear where the CDR3 begins or ends on the DNA, so no DNA is shown, and the CDR3 is as TCRdb lists it. V gene TRBV7-8 combines with J gene TRBJ2-5; whether TRBD2, the table's D call, matches the DNA was not checked. The length of the CDR3 is 17 amino acids, counting both ends. Per germline, CDR1 SGHVS and CDR2 FQNEAQ. The CDR3 spells CASSFPGTSGHPETRLS.

This clonotype was found a few times. The chain employs TRBV11-3 and TRBJ2-5; D remains ambiguous. The ends were cut back, 0 bases at V and 5 bases at J, with 16 bases in the middle. Germline CDR1 and CDR2: SGHNT and YENEEA. CDR3 length: 16 residues. The CDR3 region is CASSLESTLGGETQYF. As DNA, the CDR3 is TGTGCCAGCAGCTTAGAGTCCACCCTTGGTGGGGAGACCCAGTACTTC.

Concerning this clonotype itself: The junction and the germline gene differ at one end; a read error may be behind it. V gene TRBV7-3 combines with J gene TRBJ2-4; 9 nucleotides line up with TRBD2. The DNA end is more similar to TRBJ2-5, so the J call may be wrong. CDR3 size: 17 residues. CDR1 SGHTA and CDR2 FQGTGA come from the germline V gene. The CDR3: CASCSIPAGGNQKTQYF. CDR3 sequence (DNA): TGTGCCAGCTGCTCCATACCGGCGGGAGGGAACCAAAAGACCCAGTACTTC.

In regard to this clonotype: Germline is not matched at one junction end, which may reflect a read error. V gene TRBV10-3 combines with J gene TRBJ2-4, with TRBD2 as a possible D gene (7 bases). CDR1 and CDR2 from the germline V gene are ENHRY and SYGVKD. The CDR3 totals 14 residues. The CDR3 here is CGVKGEGAQDMQYF. The DNA for the CDR3 is TGTGGCGTCAAGGGGGAGGGCGCCCAAGACATGCAGTACTTC.

The chain has TRBV6-1 and TRBJ2-1, with D uncertain. V was clipped by 4 bases and J by 4 bases, with 8 bases between them. Germline CDR1 MNHNS, CDR2 SASEGT. The CDR3 consists of 13 residues. Here the CDR3 reads CASSGTIYNEQFF. The CDR3 nucleotides read TGTGCCAGCAGTGGCACAATTTACAATGAGCAGTTCTTC.

As to this clonotype: Because the CDR3 is missing its conserved closing phenylalanine or tryptophan, this is likely a read error. The genes are TRBV7-6 and TRBJ2-5; unclear D gene. With the DNA end fitting TRBJ2-1 better, the J assignment may be wrong. Germline V gene data show CDR1 as SGHVS and CDR2 as FNYEAQ. This CDR3 is 14 amino acids long. This CDR3 reads CASSFALQQETQFS. The CDR3 nucleotides read TGTGCCAGCAGCTTTGCTCTGCAGCAAGAGACCCAGTTCTCG.

This clonotype was counted many times. This chain connects TRBV19 to TRBJ2-5, with TRBD1 matching over 7 bases. This CDR3 is 16 amino acids long. Germline loops: CDR1 LNHDA, CDR2 SQIVND (reference sequence). J lost 4 bases, V lost 5 bases, and 13 bases had no gene match. The CDR3 loop is CASSPPGTADGETQYF. The CDR3 DNA reads as TGTGCCAGTAGTCCCCCCGGGACAGCGGACGGAGAGACCCAGTACTTC.

The count of this clonotype is one. This chain uses TRBV7-2 with TRBJ2-2; no clear D. The germline V gene encodes CDR1 SGHTA and CDR2 FQGNSA. CDR3 length equals 15 residues. The ends were cut back, 3 bases at V and 4 bases at J, with 12 bases in the middle. Here the CDR3 reads CASSLGRVGTGELFF. The CDR3 DNA reads as TGTGCCAGCAGCTTGGGTAGGGTAGGCACCGGGGAGCTGTTTTTT.

The chain combines TRBV20-1 with TRBJ2-3; D is ambiguous. The CDR3 extends over 15 amino acids. Per germline, CDR1 DFQATT and CDR2 SNEGSKA (reference sequence). The germline V and J ends were trimmed by 1 base and 2 bases, with 13 bases remaining between them. Written as DNA, the CDR3 is TGCAGTGCTAGAGCTTCGCGTATATCCACAGATACGCAGTATTTT. This codes for CSARASRISTDTQYF.

The J gene is TRBJ1-6, the V gene TRBV5-1; weak D call: TRBD1 (6 bases). This CDR3 is 15 amino acids long. V lost 0 bases, J lost 10 bases, and 14 bases lay in between. CDR1 and CDR2 (germline): SGHRS, YFSETQ. CDR3 region: CASSLEQGHRSPLHF. CDR3 sequence (DNA): TGCGCCAGCAGCTTGGAACAGGGACATAGATCACCCCTCCACTTT.

This rearrangement joins TRBV7-2 to TRBJ2-5; no definite D call. From germline, CDR1 is SGHTA and CDR2 FQGNSA. With 5 bases removed from V and 0 bases from J, the gap between germline ends came to 13 bases. The CDR3 extends over 15 amino acids. As DNA, the CDR3 is TGTGCCAGCAGCCTCCTCGGCTCTGACCAAGAGACCCAGTACTTC. This gives the protein CASSLLGSDQETQYF.

In this sample, this clonotype turned up a few times. V usage is TRBV28 and J usage is TRBJ2-1, with TRBD1 matching 7 bases. The assigned J gene may be wrong: the sequence end matches TRBJ2-4 better. The CDR3 consists of 14 residues. Germline CDR1 and CDR2: MDHEN and SYDVKM. DNA for the CDR3: TGTGCCAGCAGTTCGGGACAGGCCAAAAACATTCAGTACTTC. This gives the protein CASSSGQAKNIQYF.

This clonotype was detected ten times or more. The genes are TRBV5-6 and TRBJ2-5; weak D call: TRBD2 (6 bases). The CDR3 totals 11 residues. V shed 4 bases and J shed 11 bases, with 12 bases lying between them. CDR1 is SGHDT, CDR2 YYEEEE, per germline. The CDR3 bases are TGTGCCAGCAGCCTGACGGGGGAGCAGTACTTC. Encoded protein: CASSLTGEQYF. Drawing the rest from reference TRBV5-6 and TRBJ2-5, the complete variable domain is DAGVTQSPTHLIKTRGQQVTLRCSPKSGHDTVSWYQQALGQGPQFIFQYYEEEERQRGNFPDRFSGHQFPNYSSELNVNALLLGDSALYLCASSLTGEQYFGPGTRLLVL.